The sequence of this T cell receptor beta chain was determined in a study of cytomegalovirus exposure and HLA in healthy donors. Overall study results and limits: V- and J-gene trimming of TCR beta was linked (in a later analysis) to a missense DCLRE1C variant. Previously analyzed data showed that most TCR beta V segments were productive at a frequency of about 87% or about 30%.

Points on this clone: Its specificity is unknown.

Use of 60 Vbeta and 13 Jbeta primers characterized the PCR. Clones were sequenced by immunoSEQ multiplex PCR, and TCRdb holds only the in-frame ones, with some missing. The sample holds fewer than 140,000 clones; more than 70% are singletons and the top ten take roughly 2.5%. The CDR3 has 15 amino acids. The V gene lost 2 bases and the J gene lost 0 bases, with 8 bases spanning the gap. CDR1 is SNHLY and CDR2 is FYNNEI in the germline V gene. Specimen: PBMCs. The clonotype originates from a man between 35 and 55 years old in good health and CMV-seronegative. The J gene is TRBJ1-3, the V gene TRBV2, with D perhaps matching TRBD1 (5 bases). CDR3 residues: CASSEIRDSGNTIYF. CDR3 DNA: TGTGCCAGCAGTGAAATCAGGGACTCTGGAAACACCATATATTTT.